Listed below are T cell receptor beta chains from one sample, sequenced in a study of blood T cell repertoires in COVID-19. Method: immunoSEQ multiplex PCR; TCRdb's copy keeps in-frame clones and lacks some. The sample comprises around 20,000 clones, about 90% of which are singletons, and roughly 7.5% rests with the top ten. Sequencing was carried out using peripheral blood. The receptors shown here come from a man between 70 and 80 years old with active COVID-19. Both conserved end residues are part of each CDR3. Fields, in order: J gene, D gene, CDR3 length, V gene, clone size, CDR3 DNA, CDR3 protein. The D gene is left open where the match is weak. The size field is filled for only some rows; it gives once, few, many or a size class.

J gene: TRBJ1-6; D gene: TRBD1; CDR3 length: 14; V gene: TRBV5-6; clone size: .; CDR3 DNA: TGTGCCAGCAGCTCTGGACAGGGATTTTCACCCCTCCACTTT; CDR3 protein: CASSSGQGFSPLHF
J gene: TRBJ1-1; D gene: .; CDR3 length: 16; V gene: TRBV5-1; clone size: .; CDR3 DNA: TGCGCCAGCAGCTTGGCGTGGGTGGAGGGTCCGACTGAAGCTTTCTTT; CDR3 protein: CASSLAWVEGPTEAFF
J gene: TRBJ2-7; D gene: .; CDR3 length: 15; V gene: TRBV7-2; clone size: once; CDR3 DNA: TGTGCCAGCAGCTTCGGGGGTCTTGCCAACTACGAGCAGTACTTC; CDR3 protein: CASSFGGLANYEQYF
J gene: TRBJ1-2; D gene: .; CDR3 length: 14; V gene: TRBV28; clone size: .; CDR3 DNA: TGTGCCAGCAGTCTCCGAGCCCCCTTCTATGGCTACACCTTC; CDR3 protein: CASSLRAPFYGYTF
J gene: TRBJ1-5; D gene: .; CDR3 length: 13; V gene: TRBV10-2; clone size: .; CDR3 DNA: TGCGCCAGCAGAACAGGGTCAAGTCAGCCCCAGCATTTT; CDR3 protein: CASRTGSSQPQHF
J gene: TRBJ1-5; D gene: TRBD1; CDR3 length: 15; V gene: TRBV2; clone size: .; CDR3 DNA: TGTGCCAGCATGCCCGGGACAGCAAGCAATCAGCCCCAGCATTTT; CDR3 protein: CASMPGTASNQPQHF
J gene: TRBJ2-7; D gene: .; CDR3 length: 15; V gene: TRBV2; clone size: .; CDR3 DNA: TGTGCCAGCAGTGAAGCGCTTGTCGGGAACTACGAGCAGTACTTC; CDR3 protein: CASSEALVGNYEQYF
J gene: TRBJ1-2; D gene: .; CDR3 length: 13; V gene: TRBV4-1; clone size: .; CDR3 DNA: TGCGCCAGCAGCCAAGATATGAGGTATGGCTACACCTTC; CDR3 protein: CASSQDMRYGYTF
J gene: TRBJ2-3; D gene: TRBD1; CDR3 length: 13; V gene: TRBV29-1; clone size: .; CDR3 DNA: TGCAGCGCATCCCGACAGGGGGGTAATACGCAGTATTTT; CDR3 protein: CSASRQGGNTQYF
J gene: TRBJ2-5; D gene: .; CDR3 length: 13; V gene: TRBV11-3; clone size: .; CDR3 DNA: TGTGCCAGCAGCTTAGGTCCTCAAGAGACCCAGTACTTC; CDR3 protein: CASSLGPQETQYF
J gene: TRBJ2-1; D gene: TRBD1; CDR3 length: 14; V gene: TRBV30; clone size: .; CDR3 DNA: TGTGCCTGGGCCTCCGGGACAGCCTACAATGAGCAGTTCTTC; CDR3 protein: CAWASGTAYNEQFF
J gene: TRBJ2-7; D gene: TRBD2; CDR3 length: 14; V gene: TRBV5-1; clone size: .; CDR3 DNA: TGCGCCAGCAGCCCTACTAGCGGATTCTACGAGCAGTACTTC; CDR3 protein: CASSPTSGFYEQYF
J gene: TRBJ1-2; D gene: TRBD1; CDR3 length: 15; V gene: TRBV4-1; clone size: .; CDR3 DNA: TGCGCCAGCAGCCCGAGGACAGGGGAGGTCTATGGCTACACCTTC; CDR3 protein: CASSPRTGEVYGYTF
J gene: TRBJ2-7; D gene: .; CDR3 length: 13; V gene: TRBV11-3; clone size: .; CDR3 DNA: TGTGCCAGCAGCTCCCAGGTGGAGGGCGAGCAGTACTTC; CDR3 protein: CASSSQVEGEQYF
J gene: TRBJ2-7; D gene: .; CDR3 length: 12; V gene: TRBV6-5; clone size: .; CDR3 DNA: TGTGCCAGCAGTTACCAGGGCACCGAGCAGTACTTC; CDR3 protein: CASSYQGTEQYF
J gene: TRBJ1-5; D gene: .; CDR3 length: 16; V gene: TRBV4-2; clone size: .; CDR3 DNA: TGTGCCAGCAGCCTTCTACAGGGTATTAGCAATCAGCCCCAGCATTTT; CDR3 protein: CASSLLQGISNQPQHF
J gene: TRBJ2-1; D gene: TRBD2; CDR3 length: 15; V gene: TRBV5-6; clone size: .; CDR3 DNA: TGTGCCAGCAGCTCAAGCGGGGGGGCGTTCAATGAGCAGTTCTTC; CDR3 protein: CASSSSGGAFNEQFF
J gene: TRBJ1-1; D gene: .; CDR3 length: 14; V gene: TRBV5-1; clone size: .; CDR3 DNA: TGCGCCAGCAGCTTGAACGTGGGGGGCACTGAAGCTTTCTTT; CDR3 protein: CASSLNVGGTEAFF
J gene: TRBJ2-4; D gene: TRBD1; CDR3 length: 14; V gene: TRBV7-9; clone size: .; CDR3 DNA: TGTGCCAGCAGCGGCGGACAGGGGGCTGACATTCAGTACTTC; CDR3 protein: CASSGGQGADIQYF
J gene: TRBJ1-2; D gene: TRBD1; CDR3 length: 14; V gene: TRBV6-5; clone size: .; CDR3 DNA: TGTGCCAGCAGCCCCCAGACAGGGAGCTATGGCTACACCTTC; CDR3 protein: CASSPQTGSYGYTF
J gene: TRBJ2-1; D gene: TRBD2; CDR3 length: 15; V gene: TRBV19; clone size: once; CDR3 DNA: TGTGCCAGTAGTCCCGGGACTAGTATGCGCAATGAGCAGTTCTTC; CDR3 protein: CASSPGTSMRNEQFF
J gene: TRBJ2-3; D gene: TRBD2; CDR3 length: 17; V gene: TRBV24-1; clone size: .; CDR3 DNA: TGTGCCACCAGTGATCACCGGACTAGCGGAGACACAGATACGCAGTATTTT; CDR3 protein: CATSDHRTSGDTDTQYF
J gene: TRBJ1-6; D gene: .; CDR3 length: 15; V gene: TRBV11-2; clone size: .; CDR3 DNA: TGTGCCAGCAGCTTCTCTAGCGGGAATAATTCACCCCTCCACTTT; CDR3 protein: CASSFSSGNNSPLHF
J gene: TRBJ2-3; D gene: TRBD2; CDR3 length: 15; V gene: TRBV28; clone size: .; CDR3 DNA: TGTGCCAGCAGCCGACTAGCGGGGAGCACAGATACGCAGTATTTT; CDR3 protein: CASSRLAGSTDTQYF
J gene: TRBJ1-4; D gene: TRBD1; CDR3 length: 17; V gene: TRBV4-1; clone size: .; CDR3 DNA: TGCGCCAGCAGCCAAGAGGGCAGGGGACAGGGCCGTGGAAAACTGTTTTTT; CDR3 protein: CASSQEGRGQGRGKLFF
J gene: TRBJ2-7; D gene: .; CDR3 length: 13; V gene: TRBV5-4; clone size: .; CDR3 DNA: TGTGCCAGCAGCTTAGTTGACAGCCCCGAGCAGTACTTC; CDR3 protein: CASSLVDSPEQYF
J gene: TRBJ2-2; D gene: TRBD2; CDR3 length: 16; V gene: TRBV10-3; clone size: .; CDR3 DNA: TGTGCCATCAGTGACAGCGGGAGACAACGAACCGGGGAGCTGTTTTTT; CDR3 protein: CAISDSGRQRTGELFF
J gene: TRBJ1-2; D gene: .; CDR3 length: 12; V gene: TRBV6-5; clone size: once; CDR3 DNA: TGTGCCAGCAGCCAGACATCCTATGGCTACACCTTC; CDR3 protein: CASSQTSYGYTF
J gene: TRBJ2-3; D gene: TRBD2; CDR3 length: 16; V gene: TRBV2; clone size: .; CDR3 DNA: TGTGCCAGCAGTACCGGACTAGCGGGGAGCACAGATACGCAGTATTTT; CDR3 protein: CASSTGLAGSTDTQYF
J gene: TRBJ2-5; D gene: TRBD2; CDR3 length: 14; V gene: TRBV14; clone size: .; CDR3 DNA: TGTGCCAGCAGTCAACTAGCGTACCAAGAGACCCAGTACTTC; CDR3 protein: CASSQLAYQETQYF
J gene: TRBJ1-2; D gene: .; CDR3 length: 15; V gene: TRBV28; clone size: .; CDR3 DNA: TGTGCCAGCAGTCCCTATTCCACCTACTCGTATGGCTACACCTTC; CDR3 protein: CASSPYSTYSYGYTF
J gene: TRBJ2-1; D gene: TRBD1; CDR3 length: 18; V gene: TRBV4-2; clone size: .; CDR3 DNA: TGTGCCAGCAGCCAAGAGGTCCCGGGACAGGACTTTCAGTATGAGCAGTTCTTC; CDR3 protein: CASSQEVPGQDFQYEQFF
J gene: TRBJ2-2; D gene: TRBD2; CDR3 length: 15; V gene: TRBV7-2; clone size: .; CDR3 DNA: TGTGCCAGCAGCCTCTCCAGCGGGAGTGACGGGGAGCTGTTTTTT; CDR3 protein: CASSLSSGSDGELFF
J gene: TRBJ2-7; D gene: .; CDR3 length: 13; V gene: TRBV5-6; clone size: .; CDR3 DNA: TGTGCCAGCAGCTTAAGACAGGTACACGAGCAGTACTTC; CDR3 protein: CASSLRQVHEQYF
J gene: TRBJ2-3; D gene: TRBD2; CDR3 length: 16; V gene: TRBV5-5; clone size: .; CDR3 DNA: TGTGCCAGCAGCTTGGGCCTTCCGGGAGGAACAGATACGCAGTATTTT; CDR3 protein: CASSLGLPGGTDTQYF
J gene: TRBJ1-1; D gene: .; CDR3 length: 15; V gene: TRBV5-8; clone size: once; CDR3 DNA: TGTGCCAGCAGCGCCCAGGGACTGTTGAACACTGAAGCTTTCTTT; CDR3 protein: CASSAQGLLNTEAFF
J gene: TRBJ1-5; D gene: .; CDR3 length: 14; V gene: TRBV28; clone size: .; CDR3 DNA: TGTGCCAGCAGTTTATTCTACGGCAATCAGCCCCAGCATTTT; CDR3 protein: CASSLFYGNQPQHF
J gene: TRBJ2-3; D gene: .; CDR3 length: 15; V gene: TRBV4-2; clone size: .; CDR3 DNA: TGTGCCAGCAGCCAAGATGTGGCTAGCACAGATACGCAGTATTTT; CDR3 protein: CASSQDVASTDTQYF
J gene: TRBJ1-4; D gene: .; CDR3 length: 12; V gene: TRBV28; clone size: .; CDR3 DNA: TGTGCCAGCAGGAGCCGTAATGAAAAACTGTTTTTT; CDR3 protein: CASRSRNEKLFF
J gene: TRBJ2-2; D gene: TRBD1; CDR3 length: 14; V gene: TRBV29-1; clone size: .; CDR3 DNA: TGCAGCGTACCAACAGGGGCCGGCACCGGGGAGCTGTTTTTT; CDR3 protein: CSVPTGAGTGELFF
J gene: TRBJ2-1; D gene: TRBD2; CDR3 length: 16; V gene: TRBV18; clone size: few; CDR3 DNA: TGTGCCAGCTCACCAACCCTAGCGGGAGGGTACAATGAGCAGTTCTTC; CDR3 protein: CASSPTLAGGYNEQFF
J gene: TRBJ2-7; D gene: .; CDR3 length: 12; V gene: TRBV15; clone size: .; CDR3 DNA: TGTGCCACCAGCAGAGGAGGGTTCGAGCAGTACTTC; CDR3 protein: CATSRGGFEQYF
J gene: TRBJ1-6; D gene: .; CDR3 length: 13; V gene: TRBV30; clone size: .; CDR3 DNA: TGTGCCGGGACCCGGTGGGCAAATTCACCCCTCCACTTT; CDR3 protein: CAGTRWANSPLHF
J gene: TRBJ2-7; D gene: TRBD2; CDR3 length: 16; V gene: TRBV7-9; clone size: .; CDR3 DNA: TGTGCCAGCAGCCCGCTCGGGACTAGCGGAACCTACGAGCAGTACTTC; CDR3 protein: CASSPLGTSGTYEQYF
J gene: TRBJ2-2; D gene: TRBD2; CDR3 length: 16; V gene: TRBV18; clone size: .; CDR3 DNA: TGTGCCAGCTCACCCGGGACTAGTAGGAACACCGGGGAGCTGTTTTTT; CDR3 protein: CASSPGTSRNTGELFF
J gene: TRBJ1-4; D gene: .; CDR3 length: 15; V gene: TRBV3-1/TRBV3-2; clone size: .; CDR3 DNA: TGTGCCAGCAGCCAAGGACAGGCCGCTAATGAAAAACTGTTTTTT; CDR3 protein: CASSQGQAANEKLFF
J gene: TRBJ2-2; D gene: TRBD2; CDR3 length: 17; V gene: TRBV19; clone size: .; CDR3 DNA: TGTGCCAGTAGTATCGGGACTAGCGGGTCGGGCACCGGGGAGCTGTTTTTT; CDR3 protein: CASSIGTSGSGTGELFF
J gene: TRBJ1-3; D gene: .; CDR3 length: 16; V gene: TRBV7-8; clone size: .; CDR3 DNA: TGTGCCACCTCGCCTAGCGGGGTCCCCTCTGGAAACACCATATATTTT; CDR3 protein: CATSPSGVPSGNTIYF
J gene: TRBJ1-3; D gene: TRBD1; CDR3 length: 16; V gene: TRBV7-9; clone size: .; CDR3 DNA: TGTGCCAGCAGCCGAGACAGGGGGGACTCTGGAAACACCATATATTTT; CDR3 protein: CASSRDRGDSGNTIYF
J gene: TRBJ1-1; D gene: .; CDR3 length: 16; V gene: TRBV5-1; clone size: .; CDR3 DNA: TGCGCCAGCAGCCCTAACCCAGGGGCCCTCGACTCTAAAGCTTTCTTT; CDR3 protein: CASSPNPGALDSKAFF
J gene: TRBJ1-1; D gene: TRBD1; CDR3 length: 14; V gene: TRBV30; clone size: once; CDR3 DNA: TGTGCCCTGAGGGGACAGGGAATTCACACTGAAGCTTTCTTT; CDR3 protein: CALRGQGIHTEAFF
J gene: TRBJ2-1; D gene: TRBD1; CDR3 length: 17; V gene: TRBV28; clone size: .; CDR3 DNA: TGTGCCAGCAGTTTATCCCACGTACAGGGGGCTGGAAATGAGCAGTTCTTC; CDR3 protein: CASSLSHVQGAGNEQFF
J gene: TRBJ2-7; D gene: .; CDR3 length: 13; V gene: TRBV25-1; clone size: .; CDR3 DNA: TGTGCCAGCAGCCTCCAGGGGTCCTACGAGCAGTACTTC; CDR3 protein: CASSLQGSYEQYF
J gene: TRBJ2-3; D gene: .; CDR3 length: 14; V gene: TRBV30; clone size: .; CDR3 DNA: TGTGCCTGGACCCCGCGTCCTACCACAGATACGCAGTATTTT; CDR3 protein: CAWTPRPTTDTQYF
J gene: TRBJ2-2; D gene: .; CDR3 length: 14; V gene: TRBV6-5; clone size: .; CDR3 DNA: TGTGCCAGCAGTTACTCGGGGCCAACCGGGGAGCTGTTTTTT; CDR3 protein: CASSYSGPTGELFF
J gene: TRBJ2-3; D gene: .; CDR3 length: 13; V gene: TRBV7-9; clone size: once; CDR3 DNA: TGTGCCAGCAGCCGCAGATCCCAAGATACGCAGTATTTT; CDR3 protein: CASSRRSQDTQYF
J gene: TRBJ2-7; D gene: .; CDR3 length: 20; V gene: TRBV1; clone size: once; CDR3 DNA: TGCACCAGCAGCATCCAAGAAAGACCCCCGACTAGCGGGGGGATGGAAGAGCAGTACTTC; CDR3 protein: CTSSIQERPPTSGGMEEQYF
J gene: TRBJ1-2; D gene: TRBD1; CDR3 length: 16; V gene: TRBV6-2/TRBV6-3; clone size: .; CDR3 DNA: TGTGCCAGCAGTTACTCGCGGGACAGGGTTGACTATGGCTACACCTTC; CDR3 protein: CASSYSRDRVDYGYTF